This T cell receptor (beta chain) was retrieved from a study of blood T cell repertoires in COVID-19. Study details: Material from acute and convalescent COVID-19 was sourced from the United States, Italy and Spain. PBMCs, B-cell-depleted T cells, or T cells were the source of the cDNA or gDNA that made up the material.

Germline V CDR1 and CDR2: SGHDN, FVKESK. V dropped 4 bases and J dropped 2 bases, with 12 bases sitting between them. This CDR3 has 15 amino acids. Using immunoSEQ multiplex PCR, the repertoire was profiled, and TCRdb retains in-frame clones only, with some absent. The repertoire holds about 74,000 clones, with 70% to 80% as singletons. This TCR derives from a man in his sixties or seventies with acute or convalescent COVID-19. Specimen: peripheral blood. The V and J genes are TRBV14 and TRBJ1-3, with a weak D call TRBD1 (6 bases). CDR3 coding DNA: TGTGCCAGCAGCCTCTTACAGGGAGCTGGAAACACCATATATTTT. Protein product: CASSLLQGAGNTIYF.